This TCR beta chain was sequenced in a study of blood T cell repertoires in COVID-19 (TCRdb year 2020). Some background on the complete study: The collaborator samples originated in the United States, Italy and Spain and spanned the acute and convalescent phases of COVID-19. The prospective study material was composed of cDNA or gDNA derived from T cells, B-cell-depleted T cells, or PBMCs. The dataset comprised deeply sampled blood TCRbeta repertoires from subjects exposed to, actively infected with, or recovered from COVID-19. The repertoires were made available in a free public database intended to serve as a resource for research on the immune response to SARS-CoV-2. The samples were drawn from the first 160 participants of the ongoing ImmuneRACE study and from over 950 subjects provided by 6 global collaborators. A de-identified subject ID, COVID-19 status, age in years and sex were almost always included in the sample metadata. Where available, HLA class I and class II types were obtained from metadata supplied by the sample provider rather than from assay-based typing.

Paper-wide results and their limitations: The amount of clinical and demographic metadata varied by source and participant and was provided uncurated.

Points on this clone: This receptor's antigen is unknown. One base away there is no much larger clone; base qualities are not given.

TCRbeta CDR3 regions were amplified from genomic DNA using the immunoSEQ Assay, a bias-controlled multiplex PCR. Regarding the original processing steps: The number of nucleated cells in each sample was estimated by amplification of reference gene primers within the assay. To quantify the absolute abundance of each unique TCRbeta CDR3 rearrangement, sequence reads were collapsed and filtered. Productive Simpson clonality was computed per sample as the square root of Simpson's diversity index over productive rearrangements. TCRdb took over this immuneACCESS table, retaining in-frame rearrangements with V and J assigned. Such tables are incomplete; in checked studies, under half of the missing clones stem from an unresolved V gene, and the remainder is unexplained. The V and J calls and the clone size are those of that table, but D and trimming were determined from the DNA. Counted in this sample were some 250,000 clones; around 81% of them appeared once. The ten largest clones capture 2.5% to 3.5% of the sample.

V was cut back by 1 base and J by 3 bases, leaving a gap of 6 bases between them. From a lookup of the germline V gene, CDR1 and CDR2 are LGHNA and YNFKEQ. Taken from cysteine to phenylalanine, the CDR3 has 14 residues. This entry keeps only the CDR3 DNA: 42 bases, framed from base 1. Each collaborating institution followed its own protocols to collect whole blood in K2EDTA tubes. For TCRbeta analysis, collaborator samples were shipped as frozen whole blood, as isolated PBMCs, or as DNA extracted from either sample type. The sequence came from a woman aged 55-69 years with active or convalescent COVID-19. Material for sequencing was peripheral blood. The chain uses TRBV4-2 and TRBJ1-4, with a tentative D gene TRBD1 over 5 matching bases. The DNA sequence follows: TGTGCCAGCAGCCAAGCGGGGGCTAATGAAAAACTGTTTTTT. It specifies CASSQAGANEKLFF.